Reported below is one TCR beta chain. Method: immunoSEQ multiplex PCR; TCRdb's copy keeps in-frame clones and lacks some. The sample contains about 120,000 clones, over 75% of which appear only once. These data come from a study of OX40 agonist ivuxolimab in advanced cancers. Study background: Given to patients was ivuxolimab, an agonistic anti-OX40 (CD134) antibody. Those enrolled were 70% to 85% male, with a mean age of around 55 years and ages from roughly 23 to 79.

Autoimmune disease history or systemic immunosuppression led to patients being barred. This CDR3 is 14 amino acids long. Looked up from germline, CDR1 is SGHDT and CDR2 is YYEEEE. V lost 4 bases, J lost 0 bases, and 10 bases lay in between. The chain has TRBV5-6 and TRBJ1-1; D call uncertain. The receptor's source is an adult with an advanced solid tumor such as melanoma, head and neck, liver or kidney cancer. The sample here was CD4+ or CD8+ T cells sorted from blood, taken in a trial of the OX40 agonist ivuxolimab. The CDR3 reads CASSPPRLNTEAFF. In nucleotides, the CDR3 is TGTGCCAGCAGCCCCCCACGGTTGAACACTGAAGCTTTCTTT. The complete variable domain, with remaining parts taken from reference TRBV5-6 and TRBJ1-1, reads DAGVTQSPTHLIKTRGQQVTLRCSPKSGHDTVSWYQQALGQGPQFIFQYYEEEERQRGNFPDRFSGHQFPNYSSELNVNALLLGDSALYLCASSPPRLNTEAFFGQGTRLTVV.